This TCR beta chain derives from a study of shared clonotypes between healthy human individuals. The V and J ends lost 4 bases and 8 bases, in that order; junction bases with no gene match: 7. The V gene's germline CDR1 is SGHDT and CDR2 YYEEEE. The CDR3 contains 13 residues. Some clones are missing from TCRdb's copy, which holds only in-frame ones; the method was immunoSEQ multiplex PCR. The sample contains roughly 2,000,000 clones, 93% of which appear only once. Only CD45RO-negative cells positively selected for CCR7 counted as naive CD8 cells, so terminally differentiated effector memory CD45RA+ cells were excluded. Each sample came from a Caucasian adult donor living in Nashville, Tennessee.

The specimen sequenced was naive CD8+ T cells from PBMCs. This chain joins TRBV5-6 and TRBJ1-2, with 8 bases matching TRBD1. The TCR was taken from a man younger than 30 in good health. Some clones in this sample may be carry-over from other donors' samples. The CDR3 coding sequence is TGTGCCAGCAGCCCGGACAGGGCTGAGGGCTACACCTTC. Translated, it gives CASSPDRAEGYTF.